The clone carrying this T cell receptor beta chain was observed a handful of times. Antigen specificity is unknown. The germline gene is not matched at one end of the junction; a read error may be the cause. The CDR3 sequence is 14 residues long. Germline V gives CDR1 MGHDK, CDR2 SYGVNS. Full-length variable regions came from constant-region reverse primers plus semi-nested Nested Universal Primer A PCR. TCRdb ran MiXCR on the 5' RACE reads and lists one entry per CDR3 protein. The table lists tens of thousands of distinct CDR3 sequences, roughly a fifth of them singletons. Findings and caveats of the study: The larger-cohort validation was restricted to a single TCR beta V-J rearrangement rather than whole repertoires. Tumor memory CD4+ T cell TCR gene usage was found to cluster with blood and lymph node memory CD4+ cells and with lymph node naive CD4+ cells. Tumor Treg TCRs overlapped most with tumor naive CD4+ cells.

Cells sorted as Tregs were CD4+, CD25+ and CD127-/low. This rearrangement joins TRBV25-1 to TRBJ1-1; 8 bases match TRBD1. Sequenced sample: Tregs sorted from blood. This clonotype was obtained from a female donor with breast cancer. DNA for the CDR3: TGTGCCAGCAGTGAATCCGGGGACAGGCGGCGTCGGGTCTTT. Translated, it gives CASSESGDRRRRVF.